The 7 T cell receptor beta chains below come from one sample, sequenced in a study of blood T cell repertoires in COVID-19. Generated by immunoSEQ multiplex PCR, the TCRdb table keeps only in-frame clones and is missing some. The sample lists approximately 170,000 clones; about four fifths were seen once. The sequencing sample was made of PBMCs or T cells enriched from blood (not recorded which). The source is a woman between 45 and 65 years old in a cohort exposed to, infected with or recovered from COVID-19 (not recorded which).

The chain links TRBV19 to TRBJ1-1, with 7 bases lining up with TRBD1. In germline, CDR1 is LNHDA, CDR2 SQIVND (reference sequence). V lost 3 bases to trimming and J lost 1 base; unmatched junction nucleotides: 8. The CDR3 is 16 residues long. The chain's CDR3 is CASSIDRVPSNTEAFF. The DNA for the CDR3 is TGTGCCAGTAGTATCGACAGGGTTCCTTCGAACACTGAAGCTTTCTTT.

The chain carries TRBV5-1 and TRBJ2-5; D remains ambiguous. The V end was cut by 0 bases, the J end by 2 bases, with 5 bases between. The CDR3 totals 13 residues. Germline CDR1 SGHRS, CDR2 YFSETQ. CDR3 sequence: CASSLEQQETQYF. The CDR3 DNA reads as TGCGCCAGCAGCTTGGAACAGCAAGAGACCCAGTACTTC. Full variable domain (missing parts from reference TRBV5-1 and TRBJ2-5): KAGVTQTPRYLIKTRGQQVTLSCSPISGHRSVSWYQQTPGQGLQFLFEYFSETQRNKGNFPGRFSGRQFSNSRSEMNVSTLELGDSALYLCASSLEQQETQYFGPGTRLLVL.

The chain has TRBV5-6 and TRBJ2-1; TRBD2 agrees at 10 bases. With V trimmed by 4 bases and J by 4 bases, 11 bases remained unmatched. The CDR3 extends over 17 amino acids. Germline V gives CDR1 SGHDT, CDR2 YYEEEE. The CDR3: CASSPTMERGGYNEQFF. CDR3 DNA: TGTGCCAGCAGCCCCACCATGGAGCGGGGGGGTTACAATGAGCAGTTCTTC.

In its sample, this clone was seen many times. The chain couples TRBV10-2 to TRBJ2-7; tentative D call: TRBD2 (6 bases). V was clipped by 6 bases and J by 6 bases, with 18 bases between them. The CDR3 consists of 14 residues. The germline CDR1 and CDR2 sequences are WSHSY and SAAADI. Here the CDR3 reads CASRAGRERGEQYF. CDR3 coding DNA: TGCGCCAGCAGGGCCGGCCGGGAGCGCGGCGAGCAGTACTTC.

The genes are TRBV5-1 and TRBJ2-7; D perhaps matches TRBD2 (5 bases). This CDR3 comprises 15 residues. Germline loops: CDR1 SGHRS, CDR2 YFSETQ. Trimming pared 2 bases from V and 1 base from J, leaving 13 bases between. DNA for the CDR3: TGCGCCAGCAGCTTAGGCAGCGGCCCTTCCTACGAGCAGTACTTC. Its protein is CASSLGSGPSYEQYF.

The chain uses TRBV27 and TRBJ2-1; the match to TRBD2 covers 13 bases. CDR1 and CDR2 from the germline V gene are MNHEY and SMNVEV (reference sequence). Trimming took 6 bases from V and 7 from J; bases not matched to a gene: 9. The length of the CDR3 is 16 residues. CDR3 amino acids: CASSHLTSGGTNEQFF. CDR3 DNA: TGTGCCAGCAGCCACCTGACTAGCGGGGGGACTAATGAGCAGTTCTTC.

The J gene is TRBJ2-7, the V gene TRBV30, with D possibly TRBD1 on 6 matching bases. Trimming shortened V by 2 bases and J by 1 base, and 12 bases separated the two germline ends. Germline V gene data show CDR1 as GTSNPN and CDR2 as SVGIG (reference sequence). There are 14 residues in the CDR3. The chain's CDR3 is CAWSLKGGSYEQYF. As DNA, the CDR3 is TGTGCCTGGAGTCTAAAAGGGGGATCCTACGAGCAGTACTTC.